The 30 T cell receptor beta chains in this list originate from one sample, sequenced in a study of graft-versus-host responses after intestinal transplantation. Sequencing was performed with immunoSEQ multiplex PCR; in TCRdb, only in-frame clones are kept and a portion is missing. The data contain 45,000 to 50,000 clones, 90% to 95% of them singletons. The sequencing here drew on PBMCs, taken about 120 weeks after a first intestinal transplant, on the day of a second. All receptors come from a human patient who received an intestinal transplant, so some T cells may come from the graft donor.

The rearrangement uses TRBV6-5 and TRBJ1-2, with a weak D call TRBD1 (5 bases). V was pared by 0 bases and J by 3 bases, with 11 bases between. Germline values: CDR1 MNHEY, CDR2 SVGAGI. This CDR3 is 15 amino acids long. CDR3 DNA: TGTGCCAGCAGTTACTCCGGGGCGGGACACTATGGCTACACCTTC. The encoded protein is CASSYSGAGHYGYTF.

V is TRBV10-2 and J is TRBJ2-7; D uncertain. V was pared by 3 bases and J by 2 bases, with 8 bases between. The CDR3 has 13 amino acids. Germline-derived CDR1 and CDR2 are WSHSY and SAAADI. CDR3 loop: CASSDGEPYEQYF. The CDR3 region has the DNA TGCGCCAGCAGTGATGGGGAACCCTACGAGCAGTACTTC.

The chain recombines TRBV7-3 with TRBJ2-3, with D possibly called TRBD1 or TRBD2 (5 bases each). The CDR3 totals 19 residues. V was shortened by 2 bases and J by 0 bases, with 21 bases between the two germline ends. Per the germline V gene, CDR1 is SGHTA and CDR2 is FQGTGA. The CDR3 coding sequence is TGTGCCAGCAGCTTAGCCCCTTCGGGGCTCGTCGAGAGCACAGATACGCAGTATTTT. Protein product: CASSLAPSGLVESTDTQYF.

The genes are TRBV4-2 and TRBJ2-1, with 8 positions matching TRBD2. The ends lost 2 bases at V and 4 bases at J; junction bases unmatched: 4. This CDR3 spans 15 amino acids. The germline V gene encodes CDR1 LGHNA and CDR2 YNFKEQ. DNA for the CDR3: TGTGCCAGCAGCCAATCGAGCGGGAGTTACAATGAGCAGTTCTTC. Translation: CASSQSSGSYNEQFF.

V usage is TRBV7-3 and J usage is TRBJ2-2; D call uncertain. V lost 3 bases, J lost 1 base, and 12 bases lay in between. Germline CDR1 and CDR2: SGHTA and FQGTGA. The CDR3 has 16 amino acids. The DNA of the CDR3 is TGTGCCAGCAGCTTCATCCGGTCGAAGAACACCGGGGAGCTGTTTTTT. This sequence encodes CASSFIRSKNTGELFF. Supplemented by reference TRBV7-3 and TRBJ2-2, the full variable domain reads GAGVSQTPSNKVTEKGKYVELRCDPISGHTALYWYRQSLGQGPEFLIYFQGTGAADDSGLPNDRFFAVRPEGSVSTLKIQRTERGDSAVYLCASSFIRSKNTGELFFGEGSRLTVL.

J is TRBJ1-5 and V is TRBV27; D ambiguous. Germline CDR1 and CDR2: MNHEY and SMNVEV (reference sequence). Trimming cost V 3 bases and J 8 bases, with 17 bases left between them. The CDR3 contains 15 residues. CDR3 sequence (DNA): TGTGCCAGCAGTTTCTCTTGCGGTACCGAGAAGCCCCAGCATTTT. It yields the protein CASSFSCGTEKPQHF.

This chain uses TRBV5-1 with TRBJ2-3; D is unclear. Germline-derived CDR1 and CDR2 are SGHRS and YFSETQ. CDR3 length: 13 residues. V dropped 4 bases and J dropped 7 bases, with 13 bases sitting between them. Here the CDR3 DNA reads TGCGCCAGCAGCCCAGACTGCACGAATACGCAGTATTTT. It translates to CASSPDCTNTQYF.

This clone has just one count. This chain connects TRBV7-9 to TRBJ2-3; 7 nucleotides line up with TRBD2. The germline CDR1 and CDR2 sequences are SEHNR and FQNEAQ (reference sequence). With V trimmed by 6 bases and J by 4 bases, 4 bases remained unmatched. There are 13 residues in the CDR3. The CDR3 nucleotides are TGTGCCAGCAGACAAGGACTAGCAGATACGCAGTATTTT. Amino acid sequence: CASRQGLADTQYF. The full variable domain, with the rest looked up from reference TRBV7-9 and TRBJ2-3, is DTGVSQNPRHKITKRGQNVTFRCDPISEHNRLYWYRQTLGQGPEFLTYFQNEAQLEKSRLLSDRFSAERPKGSFSTLEIQRTEQGDSAMYLCASRQGLADTQYFGPGTRLTVL.

The DNA for the CDR3 is TGTGCCAGCAGTCGCTTTACAGGGGCAACTAATGAAAAACTGTTTTTT. It translates to CASSRFTGATNEKLFF. The chain joins TRBV27 to TRBJ1-4, with 7 bases identical to TRBD1. J gave up 0 bases and V 5 bases, and 6 bases lay outside the gene matches. The germline V gene has CDR1 MNHEY and CDR2 SMNVEV (reference sequence). The CDR3 consists of 16 residues.

The chain carries TRBV9 and TRBJ1-1; 8 bases match TRBD1. The junction had 1 base not matched to a gene; V was cut back by 2 bases and J by 4 bases. The CDR3 consists of 13 residues. Germline values: CDR1 SGDLS, CDR2 YYNGEE. The CDR3 sequence: CASSVQGATEAFF. CDR3 nucleotide sequence: TGTGCCAGCAGCGTCCAGGGGGCCACTGAAGCTTTCTTT.

The rearrangement joins TRBV5-1 to TRBJ2-5; the match to TRBD1 covers 9 bases. Germline CDR1 reads SGHRS; CDR2 reads YFSETQ. With V trimmed by 2 bases and J by 7 bases, 9 bases remained unmatched. This CDR3 contains 15 residues. DNA for the CDR3: TGCGCCAGCAGCTTATTAGCACAGGGGGCACGGACCCAGTACTTC. This sequence encodes CASSLLAQGARTQYF.

The table lists this clone with a count of one. V and J are TRBV2 and TRBJ2-7; D not certain. The DNA end is a closer match to TRBJ2-5, so the J assignment may be wrong. Germline-derived CDR1 and CDR2 are SNHLY and FYNNEI. The CDR3 spans 11 residues. CDR3 amino acids: CASSNPGTQYF. The CDR3 DNA follows: TGTGCCAGCAGCAACCCTGGGACCCAGTACTTC.

This chain connects TRBV5-4 to TRBJ2-1, with D perhaps given as TRBD1 or TRBD2 (6 bases each). The CDR3 consists of 17 residues. Deletions cut 3 bases from V and 1 base from J, with 17 bases between. Germline assignment: CDR1 SGHNT and CDR2 YYREEE (reference sequence). This CDR3 reads CASSSPPGARSYNEQFF. The CDR3 DNA reads as TGTGCCAGCAGCTCCCCTCCGGGGGCTCGGTCCTACAATGAGCAGTTCTTC. The variable domain in full, completed from reference TRBV5-4 and TRBJ2-1, reads ETGVTQSPTHLIKTRGQQVTLRCSSQSGHNTVSWYQQALGQGPQFIFQYYREEENGRGNFPPRFSGLQFPNYSSELNVNALELDDSALYLCASSSPPGARSYNEQFFGPGTRLTVL.

This clone turned up a few times. The chain combines TRBV19 with TRBJ1-1; D gene uncertain. Germline CDR1 reads LNHDA; CDR2 reads SQIVND (reference sequence). There are 13 residues in the CDR3. Trimming cost V 6 bases and J 1 base, with 9 bases left between them. The CDR3 DNA reads TGTGCCAGTAGCCTTTGGGGGAACACTGAAGCTTTCTTT. Protein product: CASSLWGNTEAFF.

This clone was picked up one time. The chain has TRBV6-5 and TRBJ2-5; D gene unclear. In germline, CDR1 is MNHEY, CDR2 SVGAGI. Trimming left V 0 bases short and J 5 bases short, with 13 bases between. The CDR3 contains 15 residues. CDR3 in DNA: TGTGCCAGCAGTTACTCGCTCTATCGCCTGGAGACCCAGTACTTC. Translated: CASSYSLYRLETQYF.

The rearrangement links TRBV5-6 to TRBJ2-4; no reliable D call. The V gene's germline CDR1 is SGHDT and CDR2 YYEEEE. The CDR3 runs 13 residues. Trimming stripped 4 bases from V and 2 bases from J, with 7 bases between. CDR3: CASSIFTKNIQYF. The CDR3, as DNA: TGTGCCAGCAGCATTTTCACCAAAAACATTCAGTACTTC.

V gene TRBV5-1 combines with J gene TRBJ2-5; D ambiguous. Germline lookup yields CDR1 SGHRS and CDR2 YFSETQ. This CDR3 region has 11 residues. The V end was cut by 6 bases, the J end by 5 bases, with 8 bases between. CDR3 DNA sequence: TGCGCCAGCACGAATATGGAGACCCAGTACTTC. This codes for CASTNMETQYF. Complete variable domain (other parts from reference TRBV5-1 and TRBJ2-5): KAGVTQTPRYLIKTRGQQVTLSCSPISGHRSVSWYQQTPGQGLQFLFEYFSETQRNKGNFPGRFSGRQFSNSRSEMNVSTLELGDSALYLCASTNMETQYFGPGTRLLVL.

This clone came up a few times. The CDR3 bases are TGTGCCAGCAGCCGGGGCAGGCCAACTAATGAAAAACTGTTTTTT. It codes for CASSRGRPTNEKLFF. The rearrangement uses TRBV16 and TRBJ1-4, with D possibly being TRBD1 (5 bases). The germline gives CDR1 KGHSY, CDR2 FQNENV. The CDR3 totals 15 residues. V lost 4 bases to trimming and J lost 0 bases, with 9 bases between them.

The V call is TRBV10-1, the J call TRBJ1-5; D unresolved. The CDR3 runs to 12 residues. Germline assignment: CDR1 WNHNN and CDR2 SYGVQD (reference sequence). V was clipped by 8 bases and J by 11 bases, with 16 bases between them. For the CDR3, the DNA is TGCGCCAGCTCTACCCATCCCCCTTCCCAGCATTTT. Translation: CASSTHPPSQHF.

The genes are TRBV7-3 and TRBJ2-2; 8 nucleotides align to TRBD2. Losses at the gene ends were 6 bases for V and 3 bases for J; bases not matched to a gene: 9. Germline lookup yields CDR1 SGHTA and CDR2 FQGTGA. This CDR3 contains 16 residues. The CDR3 reads CASRRQSLADTGELFF. DNA for the CDR3: TGTGCCAGCAGACGTCAGTCACTAGCGGACACCGGGGAGCTGTTTTTT.

The CDR3 DNA follows: TGTGCCAGCAGCTTATATGGGATAGAGACCCAGTACTTC. It specifies CASSLYGIETQYF. J is TRBJ2-5 and V is TRBV7-8; D not resolved. The germline CDR1 and CDR2 sequences are SGHVS and FQNEAQ. V lost 2 bases to trimming and J lost 4 bases, with 8 bases between them. The CDR3 is 13 residues long.

V and J are TRBV28 and TRBJ2-7; D perhaps matches TRBD2 (7 bases). Looked up from germline, CDR1 is MDHEN and CDR2 is SYDVKM. The CDR3 runs 15 residues. The V end was cut by 6 bases, the J end by 5 bases, with 20 bases between. The CDR3 protein is CASSETGGFLHEQYF. The CDR3 bases are TGTGCCAGCAGCGAGACGGGGGGCTTCCTCCACGAGCAGTACTTC.

V usage is TRBV20-1 and J usage is TRBJ2-7; D might be TRBD1 (6 bases). V was clipped by 4 bases and J by 6 bases, with 10 bases between them. This CDR3 is built from 11 residues. CDR1 and CDR2 (germline): DFQATT, SNEGSKA (reference sequence). The CDR3 DNA is TGCAGTGCTATTTCAGGGGTCGAGCAGTACTTC. Protein sequence: CSAISGVEQYF.

The chain employs TRBV6-5 and TRBJ2-5; 7 bases align to TRBD1. Germline V gives CDR1 MNHEY, CDR2 SVGAGI. CDR3 length: 15 amino acids. The V and J ends lost 5 bases and 3 bases, in that order; junction bases with no gene match: 9. The CDR3 nucleotides are TGTGCCAGCAGTACTCGGACAGGAAGAAAAGAGACCCAGTACTTC. This sequence encodes CASSTRTGRKETQYF.

J is TRBJ1-1 and V is TRBV19; a weak D match, TRBD1 (6 bases). This CDR3 contains 14 residues. The germline V gene has CDR1 LNHDA and CDR2 SQIVND (reference sequence). V was trimmed by 8 bases and J by 0 bases, leaving 13 bases between them. The CDR3 nucleotides are TGTGCCAGTCTTTCAAAGGGGGTGAACACTGAAGCTTTCTTT. Protein product: CASLSKGVNTEAFF. The complete variable domain, with remaining parts taken from reference TRBV19 and TRBJ1-1, reads DGGITQSPKYLFRKEGQNVTLSCEQNLNHDAMYWYRQDPGQGLRLIYYSQIVNDFQKGDIAEGYSVSREKKESFPLTVTSAQKNPTAFYLCASLSKGVNTEAFFGQGTRLTVV.

The rearrangement uses TRBV19 and TRBJ1-2; D perhaps matches TRBD1 (6 bases). Germline V CDR1 and CDR2: LNHDA, SQIVND (reference sequence). This CDR3 comprises 14 residues. The V end lost 1 base, the J end lost 9 bases, and 15 bases lay between the germline ends. CDR3 DNA sequence: TGTGCCAGTAGTATAGGACAGGCCTCGGGGCGCTACACCTTC. It is translated as CASSIGQASGRYTF. Using reference TRBV19 and TRBJ1-2 for the parts outside the CDR3, the full variable domain is DGGITQSPKYLFRKEGQNVTLSCEQNLNHDAMYWYRQDPGQGLRLIYYSQIVNDFQKGDIAEGYSVSREKKESFPLTVTSAQKNPTAFYLCASSIGQASGRYTFGSGTRLTVV.

This sequence joins TRBV20-1 and TRBJ2-1; D call uncertain. The ends were cut back, 5 bases at V and 7 bases at J, with 9 bases in the middle. This CDR3 has 11 residues. Germline assignment: CDR1 DFQATT and CDR2 SNEGSKA (reference sequence). CDR3 DNA sequence: TGCAGTGCTTATTACGGGAATGAGCAGTTCTTC. It is translated as CSAYYGNEQFF.

The chain recombines TRBV7-3 with TRBJ2-3; D may be TRBD1 (5 bases). CDR1 and CDR2 from the germline V gene are SGHTA and FQGTGA. The CDR3 spans 13 residues. Trimming cost V 1 base and J 4 bases, with 6 bases left between them. In DNA, the CDR3 is TGTGCCAGCAGCTTAAGGGGCCCAGATACGCAGTATTTT. Its translation is CASSLRGPDTQYF.

Only a few counts were recorded for this clone. The V and J genes are TRBV19 and TRBJ1-1, with D perhaps matching TRBD1 (5 bases). This CDR3 contains 13 residues. Trimming took 7 bases from V and 5 from J, leaving 14 bases between them. CDR1 is LNHDA and CDR2 is SQIVND in the germline V gene (reference sequence). The CDR3, as DNA: TGTGCCAGTAATTTGGGGGGAAATACTGAAGCTTTCTTT. Translated, it gives CASNLGGNTEAFF. Full variable domain (remainder filled in from reference TRBV19 and TRBJ1-1): DGGITQSPKYLFRKEGQNVTLSCEQNLNHDAMYWYRQDPGQGLRLIYYSQIVNDFQKGDIAEGYSVSREKKESFPLTVTSAQKNPTAFYLCASNLGGNTEAFFGQGTRLTVV.

The V gene is TRBV28, the J gene TRBJ2-5; 8 bases are shared with TRBD1. Gene TRBJ2-7 matches the end of the DNA better, so the J call may be wrong. The CDR3 sequence is 16 residues long. Germline V CDR1 and CDR2: MDHEN, SYDVKM. CDR3 loop: CASKLQAGGGYYEQYF. In nucleotides, the CDR3 is TGTGCCAGCAAATTACAAGCAGGGGGCGGCTACTACGAGCAGTACTTC.